This T cell receptor beta chain derives from a study of T cells after yellow fever vaccination. Overall study findings and caveats: Peaking faster, on day 5 versus 15, the secondary response was nonetheless weaker.

Only a few counts were recorded for this clonotype. Its antigen is not known. V was trimmed by 0 bases and J by 8 bases, leaving 13 bases between them. CDR1 LGHNA and CDR2 YSLEER come from the germline V gene. The CDR3 spans 15 residues. TCRdb independently ran MiXCR on the 5' RACE reads; one entry per CDR3 protein. Here the sample spans some 300,000 distinct CDR3 sequences, around 3.6% being singletons. The receptor comes from a man younger than 30 who received the YFV17D yellow fever vaccine. The chain joins TRBV4-3 to TRBJ1-4; perhaps TRBD1 as D (6 bases). The sample consisted of PBMCs, taken on the day of the yellow fever booster vaccination. The CDR3, as DNA: TGCGCCAGCAGCCAAGAACAGGGTTTAAGGGAAAAACTGTTTTTT. Its translation is CASSQEQGLREKLFF.